The rows below give T cell receptor beta chains drawn from one sample of a study of blood T cell repertoires in COVID-19. Sequenced by immunoSEQ multiplex PCR; TCRdb stores in-frame clones only, minus some. The data contain 360,000 or so clones, roughly 87% of them seen just once; the ten biggest clones take up 2.5% to 3.5%. The sample comprised PBMCs or T cells enriched from blood (not recorded which). The source of these receptors is a woman in her thirties who had recovered from COVID-19. The CDR3 runs from the conserved cysteine through the conserved F or W. The D gene is left open where the match is weak. The size of a clone is reported for some rows only, either as once, few or many, or as a class for expanded clones.

15,TRBV19,TRBJ2-7,-,-,CASSTRTAGSYEQYF,TGTGCCAGTAGTACCCGGACGGCGGGTTCCTACGAGCAGTACTTC
15,TRBV6-1,TRBJ2-1,TRBD2,-,CASSESGGAYNEQFF,TGTGCCAGCAGTGAGAGCGGGGGGGCGTACAATGAGCAGTTCTTC
16,TRBV6-1,TRBJ1-5,TRBD1,few,CASSEAGTGADQPQHF,TGTGCCAGCAGTGAAGCGGGGACAGGGGCGGATCAGCCCCAGCATTTT
17,TRBV7-9,TRBJ1-5,TRBD1,-,CASSLEGRGQINQPQHF,TGTGCCAGCAGCTTAGAGGGAAGGGGGCAGATCAATCAGCCCCAGCATTTT
20,TRBV12-2,TRBJ1-5,-,-,CASRLAVAGSILGRAQPQHF,TGTGCAAGTCGCTTAGCGGTAGCGGGGTCGATTTTAGGTCGTGCCCAGCCCCAGCATTTT
12,TRBV7-2,TRBJ2-1,-,-,CASSSNSNEQFF,TGTGCCAGCAGCTCCAATTCCAATGAGCAGTTCTTC
17,TRBV29-1,TRBJ2-7,-,-,CSVGNIVGQGSSYEQYF,TGCAGCGTTGGAAATATCGTCGGCCAGGGAAGCTCCTACGAGCAGTACTTC
13,TRBV28,TRBJ2-2,-,-,CASSSTNTGELFF,TGTGCCAGCAGTTCCACGAACACCGGGGAGCTGTTTTTT
14,TRBV7-9,TRBJ1-1,-,-,CASSLHNGPTEAFF,TGTGCCAGCAGCTTGCACAATGGGCCCACTGAAGCTTTCTTT
13,TRBV7-9,TRBJ1-2,TRBD1,-,CASSPTGLVGYTF,TGTGCCAGCAGCCCGACAGGGTTGGTAGGCTACACCTTC
12,TRBV2,TRBJ1-2,-,-,CASSAADYGYTF,TGTGCCAGCAGTGCGGCGGACTATGGCTACACCTTC
15,TRBV3-1/TRBV3-2,TRBJ2-7,TRBD1,-,CASSPAAGQGLEQYF,TGTGCCAGCAGCCCAGCCGCGGGACAGGGTTTAGAGCAGTACTTC
16,TRBV19,TRBJ1-5,TRBD1,-,CASTMDRGIDNQPQHF,TGTGCCAGTACCATGGACAGGGGTATTGACAATCAGCCCCAGCATTTT
14,TRBV10-1,TRBJ1-1,-,-,CASSENPGNTEAFF,TGCGCCAGCAGTGAAAATCCGGGGAACACTGAAGCTTTCTTT
15,TRBV28,TRBJ1-1,-,-,CASSPAGGGNTEAFF,TGTGCCAGCAGCCCGGCGGGAGGGGGGAACACTGAAGCTTTCTTT
13,TRBV29-1,TRBJ1-2,TRBD1,-,CSVEPHRGDGYTF,TGCAGCGTTGAACCGCACAGGGGCGATGGCTACACCTTC
16,TRBV6-1,TRBJ1-5,TRBD1,-,CASSEMLTGGYQPQHF,TGTGCCAGCAGTGAAATGTTAACAGGGGGATATCAGCCCCAGCATTTT
14,TRBV5-1,TRBJ2-7,TRBD1,-,CASSFRQGSYEQYF,TGCGCCAGCAGCTTTCGACAGGGCTCCTACGAGCAGTACTTC
13,TRBV11-3,TRBJ1-1,-,-,CASSFQGNTEAFF,TGTGCCAGCAGCTTCCAGGGAAACACTGAAGCTTTCTTT
14,TRBV10-3,TRBJ1-5,-,-,CAISESAANQPQHF,TGTGCCATCAGTGAGTCGGCGGCGAATCAGCCCCAGCATTTT
13,TRBV5-1,TRBJ1-1,-,few,CASSPPVRGEAFF,TGCGCCAGCAGCCCCCCCGTCCGGGGTGAAGCTTTCTTT
13,TRBV19,TRBJ1-1,-,-,CASSIVRDTEAFF,TGTGCCAGTAGTATAGTCAGGGACACTGAAGCTTTCTTT
17,TRBV28,TRBJ2-7,TRBD1,-,CASSSPGTGVLAYEQYF,TGTGCCAGCAGTTCCCCCGGGACAGGGGTTCTCGCCTACGAGCAGTACTTC
13,TRBV27,TRBJ2-6,-,once,CASSFTGANVLTF,TGTGCCAGCAGTTTTACTGGGGCCAACGTCCTGACTTTC
13,TRBV6-5,TRBJ1-1,-,-,CASSPFIRGEAFF,TGTGCCAGCAGTCCATTTATAAGGGGTGAAGCTTTCTTT
14,TRBV5-5,TRBJ1-2,-,-,CASSLAAARGGYTF,TGTGCCAGCAGCTTGGCCGCAGCCAGGGGTGGCTACACCTTC
14,TRBV28,TRBJ2-7,-,-,CASSLVRNAYEQYF,TGTGCCAGCAGCTTGGTGAGGAACGCCTACGAGCAGTACTTC